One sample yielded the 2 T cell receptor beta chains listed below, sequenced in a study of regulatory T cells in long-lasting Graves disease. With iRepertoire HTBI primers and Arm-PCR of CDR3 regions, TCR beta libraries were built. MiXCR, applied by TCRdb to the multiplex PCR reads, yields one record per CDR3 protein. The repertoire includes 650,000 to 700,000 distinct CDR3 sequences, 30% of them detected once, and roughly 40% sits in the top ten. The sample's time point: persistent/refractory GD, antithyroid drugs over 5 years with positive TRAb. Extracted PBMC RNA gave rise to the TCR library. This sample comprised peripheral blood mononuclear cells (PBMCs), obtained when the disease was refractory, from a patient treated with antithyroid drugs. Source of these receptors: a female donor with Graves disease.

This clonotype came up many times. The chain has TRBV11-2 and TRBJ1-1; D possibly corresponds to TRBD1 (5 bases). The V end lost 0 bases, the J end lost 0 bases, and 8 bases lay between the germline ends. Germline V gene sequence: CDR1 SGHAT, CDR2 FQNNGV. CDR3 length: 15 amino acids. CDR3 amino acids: CASSLEGPLNTEAFF. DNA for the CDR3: TGTGCCAGCAGCTTAGAGGGGCCCTTGAACACTGAAGCTTTCTTT.

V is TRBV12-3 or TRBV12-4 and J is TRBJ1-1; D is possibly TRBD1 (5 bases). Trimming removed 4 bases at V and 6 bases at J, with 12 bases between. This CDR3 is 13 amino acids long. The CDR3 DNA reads TGTGCCAGCAGTTCTCCAGGGTCCGCTGAAGCTTTCTTT. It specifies CASSSPGSAEAFF.